The 20 T cell receptor beta chains reported below all come from one sample, sequenced in a study of Tregs in tolerant kidney transplant recipients. Some clones are missing from TCRdb's copy, which holds only in-frame ones; the method was immunoSEQ multiplex PCR. Recorded here are some 31,000 clones; the top ten clones represent 6.5% to 8%. Sequencing was performed on CD8+ T cells from blood, taken before the transplant. Receptor source: a human donor who received a combined kidney and bone marrow transplant.

As to this clone: The CDR3 goes on 3 residues after the read ends, and that part is filled in from the germline J gene. The rearrangement links TRBV5-1 to TRBJ2-1, with 10 positions matching TRBD2. Germline V gene data show CDR1 as SGHRS and CDR2 as YFSETQ. The CDR3 runs 16 residues. V gave up 1 base and J gave up 0 bases; unmatched junction bases: 1. This chain's CDR3 is CASSLSSGGSYNEQFF. The covered CDR3 bases are TGCGCCAGCAGCTTGTCTAGCGGGGGCTCCTACAATGAG.

A note on this clone: The CDR3 end lies 3 residues beyond the end of the read and is filled in from the germline J gene. The V and J genes are TRBV2 and TRBJ2-7, with 7 bases fitting TRBD1. Germline lookup yields CDR1 SNHLY and CDR2 FYNNEI. The CDR3 sequence is 14 residues long. V gave up 6 bases and J gave up 1 base; unmatched junction bases: 6. CDR3 bases read: TGTGCCAGCAGAGCCGGGACAGCATCCTACGAG. Protein product: CASRAGTASYE. Given in full, the CDR3 is CASRAGTASYEQYF.

A remark on this clone: The read gets to within 3 residues of the CDR3 end, and the germline J gene fills in the rest. The rearrangement links TRBV19 to TRBJ2-7; 9 bases map to TRBD1. CDR1 LNHDA and CDR2 SQIVND come from the germline V gene (reference sequence). Losses at the gene ends were 4 bases for V and 2 bases for J; bases not matched to a gene: 3. This CDR3 is 14 amino acids long. Here the CDR3 reads CASSTGQGTYEQYF. The part of the CDR3 DNA that was read is TGTGCCAGTAGTACGGGACAGGGAACCTACGAG.

Notes on this clone: Read sequence stops 3 residues before the CDR3 end, and the germline J gene provides the missing end. The rearrangement uses TRBV19 and TRBJ1-1; maybe TRBD1 (6 bases). This CDR3 comprises 17 residues. V dropped 3 bases and J dropped 7 bases, with 24 bases sitting between them. CDR1 and CDR2 from the germline V gene are LNHDA and SQIVND (reference sequence). The CDR3 protein is CASSMIGSGGAPFEAFF. The part of the CDR3 DNA that was read is TGTGCCAGTAGTATGATTGGTAGCGGGGGGGCCCCGTTTGAA.

About this clone: The CDR3 end falls 3 residues outside the read, so it is completed with the germline J gene. The chain links TRBV29-1 to TRBJ2-1, with a weak D call TRBD2 (6 bases). In germline, CDR1 is SQVTM, CDR2 ANQGSEA. This CDR3 contains 12 residues. Trimming removed 0 bases from V and 7 bases from J, with 7 bases in between. CDR3 protein: CSVEDGGNEQFF. The DNA read from the CDR3 is TGCAGCGTTGAAGATGGGGGGAATGAG.

Concerning this clone: The read ends 3 residues early relative to the CDR3; the germline J gene fills the gap. The chain links TRBV7-9 to TRBJ1-1, with D possibly being TRBD1 (5 bases). The germline V gene has CDR1 SEHNR and CDR2 FQNEAQ (reference sequence). CDR3 size: 12 residues. CDR3 bases read: TGTGCCAGCAGCTTAGATAGCAGGGAG. Protein product: CASSLDSRE. The CDR3 in its entirety is CASSLDSREAFF.

Notes on this clone: The CDR3 extends 3 residues past the end of the read, so its final part is completed from the germline J gene. The V and J genes are TRBV11-2 and TRBJ2-3; D unclear. This CDR3 contains 13 residues. Germline CDR1 and CDR2: SGHAT and FQNNGV. V was shortened by 2 bases and J by 4 bases, with 7 bases between the two germline ends. CDR3 in amino acids: CASSLIGPDTQYF. CDR3 DNA (partial): TGTGCCAGCAGCTTAATTGGGCCAGATACG.

With regard to this clone: The missing CDR3 end, 3 residues past where the read stops, is filled in from the germline J gene. The chain couples TRBV7-9 to TRBJ2-5, with 7 bases identical to TRBD1. The CDR3 is 15 residues long. Unmatched junction bases numbered 6, after V lost 5 bases and J lost 0 bases. CDR1 is SEHNR and CDR2 is FQNEAQ in the germline V gene (reference sequence). Partial CDR3 DNA: TGTGCCAGCAGCCGACAGGGTGGTAACCAAGAGACC. Encoded protein: CASSRQGGNQET. The entire CDR3 protein is CASSRQGGNQETQYF.

With respect to this clone: The CDR3 end lies 3 residues beyond the end of the read and is filled in from the germline J gene. V and J are TRBV5-1 and TRBJ2-2, with 10 bases fitting TRBD2. The CDR3 consists of 19 residues. Trimming at V came to 2 bases and at J to 0 bases, leaving 10 bases not matched to a gene. The germline V gene encodes CDR1 SGHRS and CDR2 YFSETQ. The CDR3 loop reads CASSLTPGLAFANTGELFF. The sequenced part of the CDR3 DNA is TGCGCCAGCAGCTTAACACCGGGACTAGCGTTCGCGAACACCGGGGAG.

Regarding this clone: Sequencing ends 3 residues short of the CDR3 end; the germline J gene provides the rest. The chain has TRBV6-2 or TRBV6-3 and TRBJ1-5, with D unclear. CDR3 size: 14 residues. CDR1 and CDR2 (germline): MNHEY, SVGEGT. Trimming removed 1 base at V and 1 base at J, with 5 bases between. CDR3 sequence: CASSYLSSNQPQHF. CDR3 DNA, as far as it was read: TGTGCCAGCAGTTACTTGTCGAGCAATCAGCCC.

In regard to this clone: The read terminates 3 residues ahead of where the CDR3 ends, so the germline J gene completes it. The chain links TRBV5-5 to TRBJ2-7; D is possibly TRBD2 (7 bases). Per the germline V gene, CDR1 is SGHKS and CDR2 is YYEKEE (reference sequence). This CDR3 has 14 residues. The V end lost 5 bases, the J end lost 5 bases, and 17 bases lay between the germline ends. CDR3 DNA, as far as it was read: TGTGCCAGCAGGATGGGGCAGGGGAGGGACGAG. Translation: CASRMGQGRDE. The entire CDR3 protein reads CASRMGQGRDEQYF.

About this clone itself: The read is 3 residues too short to cover the CDR3 end, so that end is filled in from the germline J gene. The rearrangement links TRBV19 to TRBJ2-7; TRBD2 matches at 8 bases. The germline V gene encodes CDR1 LNHDA and CDR2 SQIVND (reference sequence). This CDR3 comprises 14 residues. V trimming: 5 bases; J trimming: 5 bases; junction bases outside the gene matches: 8. The CDR3 here is CASSPGTSFNEQYF. The covered CDR3 bases are TGTGCCAGTAGTCCCGGGACTAGTTTCAACGAG.

Points on this clone: The read halts 3 residues ahead of the CDR3 end, with the missing end drawn from the germline J gene. The chain joins TRBV29-1 to TRBJ2-7, with 9 bases that match TRBD1. After removal of 3 bases from V and 1 base from J, the junction contained 1 base not matched to a gene. There are 13 residues in the CDR3. Germline V gene data show CDR1 as SQVTM and CDR2 as ANQGSEA. Here the CDR3 reads CSVDGTGSYEQYF. CDR3 bases read: TGCAGCGTTGATGGGACAGGGTCCTACGAG.

The part of the CDR3 DNA that was read is TGTGCCAGCAGCTTGTACGGCTACGAG. Its translation is CASSLYGYE. In full, the CDR3 reads CASSLYGYEQYF. The genes are TRBV5-6 and TRBJ2-7, with no clear D. The CDR3 end falls 3 residues outside the read, so it is completed with the germline J gene. V was cut by 1 base and J by 3 bases, with 5 bases left in between. There are 12 residues in the CDR3. Germline V gene data show CDR1 as SGHDT and CDR2 as YYEEEE.

In regard to this clone: The read finishes 3 residues shy of the CDR3 end, and the germline J gene is used to complete it. The chain couples TRBV19 to TRBJ1-1, with 8 bases aligning to TRBD1. Unmatched junction bases numbered 6, after V lost 6 bases and J lost 0 bases. Germline V lookup: CDR1 LNHDA, CDR2 SQIVND (reference sequence). The length of the CDR3 is 15 residues. CDR3: CASRARQGMNTEAFF. The sequenced CDR3 bases are TGTGCCAGTAGGGCGAGACAGGGGATGAACACTGAA.

The CDR3 here is CASSISTSGAFYNEQFF. The part of the CDR3 DNA that was read is TGTGCCAGTAGTATATCGACTAGCGGGGCATTTTACAATGAG. The chain combines TRBV19 with TRBJ2-1; TRBD2 matches 11 bases. The sequence runs out 3 residues before the end of the CDR3; the remainder is reconstructed from the germline J gene. Germline V gene data show CDR1 as LNHDA and CDR2 as SQIVND (reference sequence). The CDR3 sequence is 17 residues long. V shed 2 bases, J shed 4 bases, and the junction held 7 bases outside the gene matches.

As for this clone: The read ends 3 residues early relative to the CDR3; the germline J gene fills the gap. The chain combines TRBV19 with TRBJ2-1, with 13 bases matching TRBD2. Trimming took 5 bases from V and 0 from J; bases not matched to a gene: 7. The CDR3 length is 18 residues. The V gene's germline CDR1 is LNHDA and CDR2 SQIVND (reference sequence). CDR3 sequence reads: CASSPGLAGTLSYNEQFF. The DNA read from the CDR3 is TGTGCCAGTAGTCCGGGACTAGCGGGGACCCTCTCCTACAATGAG.

As concerns this clone: From the germline J gene comes the end of the CDR3, since the read stops 3 residues before it. V is TRBV2 and J is TRBJ2-7; the D is unclear. Trimming took off 5 bases at V and 4 bases at J, with 9 bases between the two ends. Per the germline V gene, CDR1 is SNHLY and CDR2 is FYNNEI. The CDR3 extends over 12 amino acids. The CDR3: CASSIGPYEQYF. CDR3 DNA (partial): TGTGCCAGCAGTATAGGGCCTTACGAG. The whole variable domain, filled in from reference TRBV2 and TRBJ2-7, reads EPEVTQTPSHQVTQMGQEVILRCVPISNHLYFYWYRQILGQKVEFLVSFYNNEISEKSEIFDDQFSVERPDGSNFTLKIRSTKLEDSAMYFCASSIGPYEQYFGPGTRLTVT.

With respect to this clone: The read halts 3 residues ahead of the CDR3 end, with the missing end drawn from the germline J gene. V gene TRBV7-6 combines with J gene TRBJ2-7, with 11 nucleotides matching TRBD2. Losses at the gene ends were 1 base for V and 5 bases for J; bases not matched to a gene: 4. Germline V gene lookup returns CDR1 SGHVS and CDR2 FNYEAQ. This CDR3 is built from 15 residues. The CDR3 bases that were read are TGTGCCAGCAGCTTAGGGGCACTAGCGGGAGACGAG. Its protein is CASSLGALAGDE. From start to end, the CDR3 is CASSLGALAGDEQYF.

Comments on this clone: The read comes to an end 3 residues before the CDR3 does, leaving the germline J gene to fill in the end. This chain joins TRBV7-6 and TRBJ2-1, with 12 positions matching TRBD2. The CDR3 is 14 residues long. V lost 10 bases to trimming and J lost 4 bases; unmatched junction nucleotides: 5. Looked up from germline, CDR1 is SGHVS and CDR2 is FNYEAQ. This CDR3 reads CATRLAGGYNEQFF. CDR3 DNA (partial): TGTGCCACCCGGCTAGCGGGAGGGTACAATGAG.